These 23 T cell receptor beta chains share one sample of origin, sequenced in a study of regulatory T cells in long-lasting Graves disease. Time point described: persistent/refractory GD, antithyroid drugs over 5 years with positive TRAb. Following extraction of RNA from PBMCs, that RNA was used to make the TCR library. Arm-PCR of CDR3 regions and iRepertoire HTBI primers were used to build TCR beta libraries. MiXCR, run by TCRdb on the multiplex PCR reads, gives a single entry per CDR3 protein. Among a few hundred thousand distinct CDR3 sequences listed, under 25% were seen once. The sequencing here drew on peripheral blood mononuclear cells (PBMCs), taken when the disease was refractory, from a patient treated with antithyroid drugs. These receptors were collected from a female donor with Graves disease.

This clonotype was detected a few times. This chain links TRBV11-2 with TRBJ2-7; no clear D. CDR1 and CDR2 (germline): SGHAT, FQNNGV. The V and J ends lost 8 bases and 0 bases respectively, with 11 bases between them. This CDR3 spans 13 amino acids. CDR3 coding DNA: TGTGCCAGCGCCCTGACGACCTCCTACGAGCAGTACTTC. Its translation: CASALTTSYEQYF.

CDR3 residues: CATSRAPGLAYNEQFF. In DNA form, the CDR3 reads TGTGCCACCAGCAGAGCGCCGGGACTAGCATACAATGAGCAGTTCTTC. The chain employs TRBV15 and TRBJ2-1; 9 bases align to TRBD2. This CDR3 is built from 16 residues. V gave up 1 base and J gave up 4 bases; unmatched junction bases: 5. CDR1 is LNHNV, CDR2 YYDKDF, per germline (reference sequence).

This clonotype was seen repeatedly, ten times or more. J is TRBJ2-5 and V is TRBV10-3, with D unclear. This CDR3 is 14 amino acids long. V lost 0 bases and J lost 5, with 10 bases in between. CDR1 is ENHRY and CDR2 is SYGVKD in the germline V gene. The DNA for the CDR3 is TGTGCCATCAGTGAGTCGCTGGGCGGTGAGACCCAGTACTTC. This sequence encodes CAISESLGGETQYF.

As regards this clonotype: A much larger clone lies a single base off, so this may be a read error. The CDR3 does not end in the conserved phenylalanine or tryptophan, so this is likely a read error. DNA of the CDR3: TGTGCCACCAGCAGAGAGGCGGAGGATCAGCCCCAGCATTCT. As protein: CATSREAEDQPQHS. V gene TRBV15 combines with J gene TRBJ1-5; no definite D call. V lost 0 bases and J 5 bases, leaving 8 bases between the germline ends. Per the germline V gene, CDR1 is LNHNV and CDR2 is YYDKDF (reference sequence). CDR3 size: 14 residues.

The DNA for the CDR3 is TGTGCCTGGAGTGGATCAGGGGGAGTTATCTCCGGGGAGCTGTTTTTT. This translates into CAWSGSGGVISGELFF. The rearrangement links TRBV30 to TRBJ2-2; 7 nucleotides align to TRBD1. Germline trimming cut 1 base from V and 6 bases from J; bases unmatched to any gene: 11. There are 16 residues in the CDR3. CDR1 and CDR2 (germline): GTSNPN, SVGIG (reference sequence).

The chain has TRBV4-1 and TRBJ2-7, with a tentative D call TRBD2 (6 bases). The CDR3 has 15 residues. The germline V gene encodes CDR1 MGHRA and CDR2 YSYEKL. V lost 3 bases to trimming and J lost 3 bases, with 15 bases between them. The CDR3 nucleotides read TGCGCCAGCAGCCAGGGCGGGACCGCCATCTACGAGCAGTACTTC. This translates into CASSQGGTAIYEQYF.

The chain links TRBV28 to TRBJ2-1, with 7 bases lining up with TRBD2. The germline CDR1 and CDR2 sequences are MDHEN and SYDVKM. There are 16 residues in the CDR3. V lost 5 bases and J lost 8; bases outside the gene matches: 15. The chain's CDR3 is CASSVRDYYAGDEQFF. CDR3 coding DNA: TGTGCCAGCAGTGTCCGGGACTATTACGCTGGGGATGAGCAGTTCTTC.

The table lists this clonotype with a few counts. This chain uses TRBV3-1 with TRBJ2-7, with 13 nucleotides matching TRBD2. The CDR3 has 16 residues. J gave up 9 bases and V 0 bases, and 8 bases lay outside the gene matches. Germline V gene data show CDR1 as LGHDT and CDR2 as YNNKEL (reference sequence). This CDR3 reads CASSQDFTSGRDRQYF. The CDR3 DNA sequence: TGTGCCAGCAGCCAAGATTTCACTAGCGGGAGGGACCGGCAGTACTTC.

This clonotype was counted a few times. The V gene is TRBV6-1, the J gene TRBJ1-1, with unresolved D. The V end was cut by 4 bases, the J end by 4 bases, with 19 bases between. This CDR3 region has 16 residues. The germline V gene encodes CDR1 MNHNS and CDR2 SASEGT. CDR3 sequence (DNA): TGTGCCAGCAGTGGATGGGAGAAGGTTTTAGGCACTGAAGCTTTCTTT. Translation: CASSGWEKVLGTEAFF.

The V call is TRBV6-1, the J call TRBJ1-4, with 7 bases fitting TRBD1. Germline V gene data show CDR1 as MNHNS and CDR2 as SASEGT. V gave up 7 bases and J gave up 6 bases; unmatched junction bases: 8. The CDR3 is made up of 14 amino acids. CDR3 in DNA: TGTGCCAGCACCTTAGGGGGCGCCGATGAAAAACTGTTTTTT. This gives the protein CASTLGGADEKLFF.

This clonotype was counted at least ten times. The V call is TRBV2, the J call TRBJ2-7, with TRBD2 matching 7 bases. The V gene's germline CDR1 is SNHLY and CDR2 FYNNEI. V shed 7 bases, J shed 3 bases, and the junction held 9 bases outside the gene matches. This CDR3 contains 14 residues. The CDR3 region is CASKGRGGNYEQYF. The CDR3 coding sequence is TGTGCCAGCAAAGGGAGGGGCGGAAACTACGAGCAGTACTTC.

This clonotype was counted between two and nine times. V gene TRBV4-1 combines with J gene TRBJ1-1; no reliable D call. The CDR3 sequence is 15 residues long. Germline CDR1 reads MGHRA; CDR2 reads YSYEKL. The V end was cut by 0 bases, the J end by 1 base, with 9 bases between. The CDR3 is CASSQERRRNTEAFF. CDR3 in DNA: TGCGCCAGCAGCCAAGAAAGACGGCGGAACACTGAAGCTTTCTTT.

This clonotype was observed many times. The chain has TRBV2 and TRBJ2-2; 9 nucleotides match TRBD1. Trimming cost V 6 bases and J 4 bases; bases outside gene matches: 3. The CDR3 has 14 residues. Per the germline V gene, CDR1 is SNHLY and CDR2 is FYNNEI. In DNA, the CDR3 is TGTGCCAGCAGCACAGGGGGCGGCACCGGGGAGCTGTTTTTT. Its protein is CASSTGGGTGELFF.

There are many counts of this clonotype. This chain joins TRBV28 and TRBJ2-7; 11 positions agree with TRBD2. The V segment lost 6 bases and the J segment 5 bases; nucleotides outside the gene matches: 12. Per the germline V gene, CDR1 is MDHEN and CDR2 is SYDVKM. This CDR3 has 16 amino acids. CDR3 protein: CASSPTLAGGRHEQYF. CDR3 DNA: TGTGCCAGCAGCCCAACCCTAGCGGGAGGTCGTCACGAGCAGTACTTC.

J is TRBJ2-5 and V is TRBV7-8; 7 bases are a match to TRBD1. The CDR3 runs 14 residues. The V gene's germline CDR1 is SGHVS and CDR2 FQNEAQ. V was clipped by 3 bases and J by 1 base; unmatched bases: 2. The CDR3 region is CASSLGQPQETQYF. The CDR3 DNA reads as TGTGCCAGCAGCTTGGGACAGCCCCAAGAGACCCAGTACTTC.

This chain links TRBV2 with TRBJ1-4; possibly TRBD1 for D (6 bases). This CDR3 spans 15 amino acids. V dropped 7 bases and J dropped 7 bases, with 19 bases sitting between them. The germline gives CDR1 SNHLY, CDR2 FYNNEI. This CDR3 is CASTRDPGGREKLFF. DNA of the CDR3: TGTGCCAGCACTCGAGACCCTGGGGGGCGTGAAAAACTGTTTTTT.

In the case of this clonotype: One junction end does not reproduce the germline sequence, and a read error may be involved. The rearrangement links TRBV15 to TRBJ2-7; 12 bases map to TRBD2. The length of the CDR3 is 14 residues. Germline CDR1 reads LNHNV; CDR2 reads YYDKDF (reference sequence). CDR3 nucleotides: TGTGCCAGCAGCGTAGGGACTAGCGGGCTCGAGCAGTACTTC. It encodes CASSVGTSGLEQYF.

The genes are TRBV28 and TRBJ2-5; tentatively, D is TRBD1 (5 bases). The end of the DNA fits TRBJ2-1 better, so the J call may be wrong. The CDR3 loop spans 14 amino acids. CDR1 MDHEN and CDR2 SYDVKM come from the germline V gene. The chain's CDR3 is CASSPGIRENEQFF. The CDR3 nucleotides are TGTGCCAGCAGTCCAGGGATTCGAGAAAATGAGCAGTTCTTC.

This clonotype was seen many times. CDR3: CASSRGTFYHEQYF. CDR3 in DNA: TGTGCCAGCAGCCGTGGGACTTTTTATCATGAGCAGTACTTC. The chain uses TRBV12-3 or TRBV12-4 and TRBJ2-7; possibly TRBD2 for D (6 bases). This CDR3 has 14 residues. V was pared by 6 bases and J by 7 bases, with 19 bases between.

This clonotype was found a few times. The rearrangement links TRBV5-1 to TRBJ2-7; D remains unclear. Germline assignment: CDR1 SGHRS and CDR2 YFSETQ. V lost 9 bases and J lost 1, with 17 bases in between. This CDR3 is 14 amino acids long. CDR3 loop: CATSPKISSYEQYF. CDR3 in DNA: TGCGCCACCTCCCCCAAGATAAGTTCCTACGAGCAGTACTTC. Drawing the rest from reference TRBV5-1 and TRBJ2-7, the complete variable domain is KAGVTQTPRYLIKTRGQQVTLSCSPISGHRSVSWYQQTPGQGLQFLFEYFSETQRNKGNFPGRFSGRQFSNSRSEMNVSTLELGDSALYLCATSPKISSYEQYFGPGTRLTVT.

This clonotype was detected many times. This chain uses TRBV7-9 with TRBJ1-2; the D is unclear. CDR3 size: 11 residues. V dropped 9 bases and J dropped 4 bases, with 9 bases sitting between them. The germline gives CDR1 SEHNR, CDR2 FQNEAQ (reference sequence). The CDR3 is CASMRVYGYTF. CDR3 nucleotide sequence: TGTGCCAGTATGAGGGTCTATGGCTACACCTTC.

With regard to this clonotype: This may come from a read error, since a much larger clone is one base off. V gene TRBV20-1 combines with J gene TRBJ2-7, with 8 bases identical to TRBD2. From germline, CDR1 is DFQATT and CDR2 SNEGSKA (reference sequence). CDR3 length equals 13 residues. CDR3 protein: CSARLAGYYERYF. The DNA of the CDR3 is TGCAGTGCTAGACTAGCGGGTTACTACGAGCGGTACTTC.

This clonotype occurred a few times. The chain is built from TRBV2 and TRBJ1-5; perhaps TRBD1 as D (6 bases). The CDR3 sequence is 18 residues long. The V end was cut by 6 bases, the J end by 0 bases, with 21 bases between. Germline V gene sequence: CDR1 SNHLY, CDR2 FYNNEI. This CDR3 reads CASSGGPNRVSSNQPQHF. For the CDR3, the DNA is TGTGCCAGCAGCGGTGGTCCGAACAGGGTTAGTAGCAATCAGCCCCAGCATTTT.